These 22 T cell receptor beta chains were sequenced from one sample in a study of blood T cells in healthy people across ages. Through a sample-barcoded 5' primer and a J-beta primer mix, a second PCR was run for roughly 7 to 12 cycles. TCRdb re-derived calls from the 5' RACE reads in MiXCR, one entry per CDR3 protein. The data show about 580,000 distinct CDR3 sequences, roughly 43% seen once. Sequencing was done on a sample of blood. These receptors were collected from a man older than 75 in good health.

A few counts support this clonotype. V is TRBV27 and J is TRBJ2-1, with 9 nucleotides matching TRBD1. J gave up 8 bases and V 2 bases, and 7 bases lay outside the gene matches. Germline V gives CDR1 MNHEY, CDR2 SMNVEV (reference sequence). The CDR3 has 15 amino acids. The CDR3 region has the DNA TGTGCCAGCAGTTTAAGGGACAGGGTTATCGATGAGCAGTTCTTC. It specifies CASSLRDRVIDEQFF.

The chain's CDR3 is CSDLGGTAEQFF. CDR3 DNA: TGCAGCGACCTAGGAGGGACCGCGGAGCAGTTCTTC. V usage is TRBV29-1 and J usage is TRBJ2-1; D perhaps matches TRBD2 (6 bases). The CDR3 spans 12 residues. Trimming took off 7 bases at V and 10 bases at J, with 17 bases between the two ends. The germline V gene encodes CDR1 SQVTM and CDR2 ANQGSEA.

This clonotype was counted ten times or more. CDR3 bases: TGTGCCAGCAGTTATTCCGGACGGAGAGCTAACTATGGCTACACCTTC. It is translated as CASSYSGRRANYGYTF. The chain uses TRBV6-6 and TRBJ1-2, with unresolved D. This CDR3 comprises 16 residues. Germline V gene sequence: CDR1 MNHNY, CDR2 SVGAGI (reference sequence). Trimming removed 3 bases at V and 0 bases at J, with 14 bases between.

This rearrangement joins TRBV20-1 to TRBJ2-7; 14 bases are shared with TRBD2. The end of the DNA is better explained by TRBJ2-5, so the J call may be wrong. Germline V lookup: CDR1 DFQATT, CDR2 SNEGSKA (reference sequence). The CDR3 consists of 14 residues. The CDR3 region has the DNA TGCAGTGCTAGAAGGACTAGCGGGGGGGAGACCCAGTACTTC. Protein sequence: CSARRTSGGETQYF.

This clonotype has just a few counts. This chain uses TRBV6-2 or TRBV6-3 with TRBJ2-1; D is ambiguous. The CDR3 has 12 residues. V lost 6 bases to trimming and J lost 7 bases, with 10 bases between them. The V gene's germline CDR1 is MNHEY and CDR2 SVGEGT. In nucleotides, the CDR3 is TGTGCCAGCAGGCTCAGTGGGAATGAGCAGTTCTTC. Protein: CASRLSGNEQFF.

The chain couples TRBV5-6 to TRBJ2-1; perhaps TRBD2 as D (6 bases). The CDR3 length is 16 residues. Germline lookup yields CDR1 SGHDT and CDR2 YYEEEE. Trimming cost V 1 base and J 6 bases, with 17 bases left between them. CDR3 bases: TGTGCCAGCAGCTTGTTTAGCGGCCAGGCGGTCAATGAGCAGTTCTTC. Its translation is CASSLFSGQAVNEQFF.

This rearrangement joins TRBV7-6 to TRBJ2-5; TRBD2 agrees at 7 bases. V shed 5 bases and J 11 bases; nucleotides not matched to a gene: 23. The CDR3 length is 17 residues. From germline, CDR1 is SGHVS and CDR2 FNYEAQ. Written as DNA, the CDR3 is TGTGCCAGCAGCCGGACCGGGGGGAGGGAAACCTACAATGAGCAGTACTTC. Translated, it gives CASSRTGGRETYNEQYF.

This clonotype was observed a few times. This CDR3 reads CASSPNPTGGTEAFF. CDR3 DNA: TGTGCCAGCTCACCAAACCCGACAGGGGGGACTGAAGCTTTCTTT. The rearrangement joins TRBV18 to TRBJ1-1; 9 nucleotides line up with TRBD1. The V segment lost 2 bases and the J segment 5 bases; nucleotides outside the gene matches: 6. The CDR3 length is 15 residues. Germline V gene data show CDR1 as KGHSH and CDR2 as LQKENI.

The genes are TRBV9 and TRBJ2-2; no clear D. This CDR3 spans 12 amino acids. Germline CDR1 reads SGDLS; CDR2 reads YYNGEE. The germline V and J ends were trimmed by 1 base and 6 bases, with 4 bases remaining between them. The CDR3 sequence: CASSVFPGELFF. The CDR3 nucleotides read TGTGCCAGCAGCGTATTTCCCGGGGAGCTGTTTTTT.

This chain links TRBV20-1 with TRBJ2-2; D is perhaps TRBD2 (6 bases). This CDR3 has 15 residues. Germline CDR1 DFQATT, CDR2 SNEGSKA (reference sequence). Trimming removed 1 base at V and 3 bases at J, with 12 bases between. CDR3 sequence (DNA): TGCAGTGCTAGAGGACGGGAGTATTACACCGGGGAGCTGTTTTTT. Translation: CSARGREYYTGELFF.

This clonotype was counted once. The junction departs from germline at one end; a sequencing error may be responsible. The CDR3 sequence is CASTPGLAGNNGQFF. DNA of the CDR3: TGTGCCAGCACCCCGGGACTAGCGGGAAACAATGGGCAGTTCTTC. V and J are TRBV7-3 and TRBJ2-1, with 13 bases identical to TRBD2. Per germline, CDR1 SGHTA and CDR2 FQGTGA. The CDR3 consists of 15 residues.

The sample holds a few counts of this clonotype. The CDR3 sequence: CASSLDRGPSNNEQFF. The CDR3 bases are TGTGCCAGCAGCTTAGACAGGGGACCCAGTAACAATGAGCAGTTCTTC. The chain uses TRBV7-2 and TRBJ2-1; 7 bases fit TRBD1. This CDR3 region has 16 residues. Germline values: CDR1 SGHTA, CDR2 FQGNSA. Germline trimming cut 1 base from V and 5 bases from J; bases unmatched to any gene: 8.

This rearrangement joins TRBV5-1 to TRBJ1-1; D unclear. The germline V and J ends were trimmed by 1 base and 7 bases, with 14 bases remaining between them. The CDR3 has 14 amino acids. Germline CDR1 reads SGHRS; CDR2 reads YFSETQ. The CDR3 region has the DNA TGCGCCAGCAGCTTGTCCCGGGTTACTAATGAAGCTTTCTTT. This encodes CASSLSRVTNEAFF.

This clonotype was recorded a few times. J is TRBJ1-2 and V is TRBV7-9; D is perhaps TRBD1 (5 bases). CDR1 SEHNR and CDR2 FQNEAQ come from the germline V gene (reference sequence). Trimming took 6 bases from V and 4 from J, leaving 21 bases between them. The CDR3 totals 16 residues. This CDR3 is CASSPISRGHLYGYTF. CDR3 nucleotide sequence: TGTGCCAGCAGTCCCATCTCAAGAGGACACCTCTATGGCTACACCTTC.

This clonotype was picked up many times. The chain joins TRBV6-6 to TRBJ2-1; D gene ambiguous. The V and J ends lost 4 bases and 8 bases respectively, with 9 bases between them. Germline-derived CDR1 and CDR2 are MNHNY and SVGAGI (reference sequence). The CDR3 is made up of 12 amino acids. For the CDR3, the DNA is TGTGCCAGCAGTTCGAGTCGATATGAGCAGTTCTTC. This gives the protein CASSSSRYEQFF.

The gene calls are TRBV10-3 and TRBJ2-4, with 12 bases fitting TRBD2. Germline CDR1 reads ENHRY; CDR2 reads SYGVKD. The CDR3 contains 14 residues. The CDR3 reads CSPWGLAGGNIQYF. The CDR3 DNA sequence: TGTTCGCCTTGGGGGCTAGCGGGGGGGAACATTCAGTACTTC.

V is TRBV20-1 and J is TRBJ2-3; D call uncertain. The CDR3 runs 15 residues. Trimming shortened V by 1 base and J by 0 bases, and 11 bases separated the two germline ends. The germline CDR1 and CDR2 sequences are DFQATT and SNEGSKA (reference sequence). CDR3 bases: TGCAGTGCTAGAGTCCAACCCAGGAGCACAGATACGCAGTATTTT. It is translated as CSARVQPRSTDTQYF.

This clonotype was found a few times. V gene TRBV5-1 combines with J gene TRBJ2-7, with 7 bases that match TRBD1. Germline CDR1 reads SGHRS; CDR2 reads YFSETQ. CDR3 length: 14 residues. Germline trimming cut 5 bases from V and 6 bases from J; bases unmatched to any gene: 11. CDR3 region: CASRKTTGSFEQYF. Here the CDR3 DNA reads TGCGCCAGCAGGAAAACGACAGGGTCGTTCGAGCAGTACTTC.

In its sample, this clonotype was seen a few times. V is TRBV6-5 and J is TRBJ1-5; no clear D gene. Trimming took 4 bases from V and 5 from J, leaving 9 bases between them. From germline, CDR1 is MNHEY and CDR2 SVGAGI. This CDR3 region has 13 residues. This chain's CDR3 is CASSSREDQPQHF. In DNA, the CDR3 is TGTGCCAGCAGTTCAAGGGAAGATCAGCCCCAGCATTTT.

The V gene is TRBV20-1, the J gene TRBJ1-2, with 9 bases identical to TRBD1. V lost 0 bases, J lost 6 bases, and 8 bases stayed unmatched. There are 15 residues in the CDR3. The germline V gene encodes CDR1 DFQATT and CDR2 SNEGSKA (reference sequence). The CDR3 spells CSARDLGQGGNGYTF. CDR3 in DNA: TGCAGTGCTAGAGATTTGGGACAGGGAGGGAATGGCTACACCTTC.

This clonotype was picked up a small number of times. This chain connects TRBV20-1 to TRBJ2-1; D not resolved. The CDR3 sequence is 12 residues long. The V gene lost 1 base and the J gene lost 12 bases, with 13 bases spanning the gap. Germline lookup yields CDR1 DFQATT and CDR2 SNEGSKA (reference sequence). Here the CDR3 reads CSARGQVSLQFF. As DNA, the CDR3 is TGCAGTGCTAGAGGCCAGGTCTCCCTGCAGTTCTTC.

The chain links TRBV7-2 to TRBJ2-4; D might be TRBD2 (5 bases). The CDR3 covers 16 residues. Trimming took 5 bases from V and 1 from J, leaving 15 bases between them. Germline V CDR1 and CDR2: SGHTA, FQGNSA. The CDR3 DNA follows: TGTGCCAGCAGCCCGGAGGTAGTAACTGCCAAAAACATTCAGTACTTC. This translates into CASSPEVVTAKNIQYF.